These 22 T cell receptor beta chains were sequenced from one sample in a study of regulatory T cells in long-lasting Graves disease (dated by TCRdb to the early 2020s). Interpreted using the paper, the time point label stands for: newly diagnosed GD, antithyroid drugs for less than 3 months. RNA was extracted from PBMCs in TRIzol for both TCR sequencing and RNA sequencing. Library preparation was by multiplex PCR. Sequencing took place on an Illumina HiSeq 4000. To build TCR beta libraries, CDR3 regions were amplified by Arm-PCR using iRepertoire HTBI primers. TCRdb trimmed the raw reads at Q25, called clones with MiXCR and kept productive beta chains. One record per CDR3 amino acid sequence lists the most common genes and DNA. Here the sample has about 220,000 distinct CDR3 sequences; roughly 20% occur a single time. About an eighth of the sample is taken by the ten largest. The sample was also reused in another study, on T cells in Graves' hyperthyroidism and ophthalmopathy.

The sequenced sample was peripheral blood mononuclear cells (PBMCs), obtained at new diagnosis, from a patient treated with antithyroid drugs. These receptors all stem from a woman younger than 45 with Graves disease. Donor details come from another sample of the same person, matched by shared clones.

The CDR3 reads CASSVSNEKLFF. The CDR3 nucleotides read TGTGCCAGCAGTGTGTCTAATGAAAAACTGTTTTTT. The rearrangement joins TRBV4-2 to TRBJ1-4, with no clear D. The CDR3 is 12 residues long. CDR1 and CDR2 from the germline V gene are LGHNA and YNFKEQ. V lost 6 bases and J 3 bases, leaving 5 bases between the germline ends.

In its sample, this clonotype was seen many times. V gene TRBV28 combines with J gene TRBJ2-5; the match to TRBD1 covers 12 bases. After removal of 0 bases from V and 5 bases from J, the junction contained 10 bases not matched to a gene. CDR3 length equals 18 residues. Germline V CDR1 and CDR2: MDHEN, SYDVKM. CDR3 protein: CASSLWAGTGGAGETQYF. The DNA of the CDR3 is TGTGCCAGCAGTTTATGGGCGGGGACAGGGGGCGCCGGGGAGACCCAGTACTTC.

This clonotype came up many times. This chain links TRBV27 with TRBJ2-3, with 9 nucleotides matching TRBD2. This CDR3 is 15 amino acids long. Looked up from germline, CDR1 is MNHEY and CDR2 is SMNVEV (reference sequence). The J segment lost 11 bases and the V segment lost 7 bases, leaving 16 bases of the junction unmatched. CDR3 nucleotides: TGTGCCAGCACTTCCTCGTCGAGCGGGGGGCGTGGGCAGTATTTT. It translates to CASTSSSSGGRGQYF.

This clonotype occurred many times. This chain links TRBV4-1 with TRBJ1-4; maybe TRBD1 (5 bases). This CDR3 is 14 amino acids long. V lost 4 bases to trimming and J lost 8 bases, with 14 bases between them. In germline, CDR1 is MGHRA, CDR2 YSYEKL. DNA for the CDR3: TGCGCCAGCAGCCTTGGGCCCCGGGACGAAAAACTGTTTTTT. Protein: CASSLGPRDEKLFF.

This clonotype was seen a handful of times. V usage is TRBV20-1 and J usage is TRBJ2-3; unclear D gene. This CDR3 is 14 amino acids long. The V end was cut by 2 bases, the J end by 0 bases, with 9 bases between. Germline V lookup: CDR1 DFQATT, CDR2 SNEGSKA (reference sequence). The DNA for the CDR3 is TGCAGTGCTAGACGGCTGACTAGCACAGATACGCAGTATTTT. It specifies CSARRLTSTDTQYF.

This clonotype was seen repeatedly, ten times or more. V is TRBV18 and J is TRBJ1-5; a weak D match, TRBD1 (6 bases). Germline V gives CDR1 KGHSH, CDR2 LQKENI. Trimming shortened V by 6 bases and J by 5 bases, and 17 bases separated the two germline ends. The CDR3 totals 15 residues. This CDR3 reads CASSNAGDRDQPQHF. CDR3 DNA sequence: TGTGCCAGCTCTAATGCAGGGGATAGGGATCAGCCCCAGCATTTT.

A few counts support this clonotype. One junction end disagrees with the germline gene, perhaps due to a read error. DNA of the CDR3: TGTGCCTGCAGTTTACAGGGGTACTATGGCTACACCTTC. Translating it yields CACSLQGYYGYTF. The chain links TRBV6-5 to TRBJ1-2, with 7 bases that match TRBD1. There are 13 residues in the CDR3. The V gene's germline CDR1 is MNHEY and CDR2 SVGAGI.

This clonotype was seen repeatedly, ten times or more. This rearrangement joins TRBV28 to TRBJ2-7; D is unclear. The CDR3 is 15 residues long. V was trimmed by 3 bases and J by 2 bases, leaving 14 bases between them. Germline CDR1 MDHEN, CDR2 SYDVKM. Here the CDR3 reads CASSFLSLGAYEQYF. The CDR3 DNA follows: TGTGCCAGCAGTTTCCTTTCCCTTGGGGCCTACGAGCAGTACTTC.

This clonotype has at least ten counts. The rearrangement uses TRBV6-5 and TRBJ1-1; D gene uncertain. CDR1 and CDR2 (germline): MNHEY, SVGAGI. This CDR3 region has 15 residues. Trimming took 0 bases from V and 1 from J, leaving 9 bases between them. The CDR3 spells CASSYSRQQNTEAFF. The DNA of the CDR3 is TGTGCCAGCAGTTACTCGAGGCAGCAGAACACTGAAGCTTTCTTT.

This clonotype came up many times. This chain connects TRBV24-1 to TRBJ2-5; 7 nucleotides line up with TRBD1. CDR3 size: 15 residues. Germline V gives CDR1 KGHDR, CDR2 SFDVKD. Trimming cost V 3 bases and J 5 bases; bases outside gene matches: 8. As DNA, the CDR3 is TGTGCCACCAGTGATCGGACAGGCTTAGGGGAGACCCAGTACTTC. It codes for CATSDRTGLGETQYF.

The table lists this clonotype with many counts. The CDR3 nucleotides read TGTGCCAGCAGTCCTTACCGGGGAAACTATGGCTACACCTTC. Amino acids: CASSPYRGNYGYTF. This chain links TRBV12-3 or TRBV12-4 with TRBJ1-2, with D uncertain. The V gene lost 5 bases and the J gene lost 2 bases, with 12 bases spanning the gap. The CDR3 runs 14 residues.

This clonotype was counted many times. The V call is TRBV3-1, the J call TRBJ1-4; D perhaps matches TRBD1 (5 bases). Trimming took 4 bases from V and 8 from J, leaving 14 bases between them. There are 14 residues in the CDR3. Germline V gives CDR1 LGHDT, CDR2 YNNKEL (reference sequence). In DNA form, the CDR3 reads TGTGCCAGCAGCCTCCGGGGCAGAAACGAAAAACTGTTTTTT. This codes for CASSLRGRNEKLFF.

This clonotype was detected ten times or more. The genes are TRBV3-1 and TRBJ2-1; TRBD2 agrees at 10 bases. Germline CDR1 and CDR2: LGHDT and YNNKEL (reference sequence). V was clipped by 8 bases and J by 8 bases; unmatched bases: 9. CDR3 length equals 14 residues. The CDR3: CASRVSGGWHEQFF. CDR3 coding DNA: TGTGCCAGCCGGGTTAGCGGGGGGTGGCATGAGCAGTTCTTC.

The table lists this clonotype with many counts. The CDR3 here is CASSQAAGRTAVYEQYF. The CDR3 nucleotides are TGTGCCAGCAGCCAGGCCGCCGGTAGGACAGCTGTTTACGAGCAGTACTTC. The rearrangement links TRBV14 to TRBJ2-7; D might be TRBD1 (6 bases). The CDR3 is made up of 17 amino acids. Trimming removed 3 bases at V and 4 bases at J, with 22 bases between. Germline values: CDR1 SGHDN, CDR2 FVKESK.

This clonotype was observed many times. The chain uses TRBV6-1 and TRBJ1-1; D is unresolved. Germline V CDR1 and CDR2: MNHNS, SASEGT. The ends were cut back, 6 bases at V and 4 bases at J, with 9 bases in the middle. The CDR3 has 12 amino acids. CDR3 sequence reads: CASSPVVTEAFF. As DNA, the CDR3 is TGTGCCAGCAGCCCGGTTGTCACTGAAGCTTTCTTT.

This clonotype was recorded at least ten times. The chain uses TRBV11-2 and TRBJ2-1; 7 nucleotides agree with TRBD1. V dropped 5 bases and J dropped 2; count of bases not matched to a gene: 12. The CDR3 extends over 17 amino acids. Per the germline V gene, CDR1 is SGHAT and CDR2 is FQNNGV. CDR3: CASSLGQPVATYNEQFF. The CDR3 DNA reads TGTGCCAGCAGCCTGGGACAGCCCGTTGCTACCTACAATGAGCAGTTCTTC.

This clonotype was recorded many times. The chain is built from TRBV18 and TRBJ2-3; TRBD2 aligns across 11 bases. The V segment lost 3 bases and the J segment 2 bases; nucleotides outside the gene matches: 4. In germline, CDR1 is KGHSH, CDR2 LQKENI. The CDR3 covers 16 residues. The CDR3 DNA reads TGTGCCAGCTCACCCCTAGCGGGGGGCACCACAGATACGCAGTATTTT. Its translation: CASSPLAGGTTDTQYF.

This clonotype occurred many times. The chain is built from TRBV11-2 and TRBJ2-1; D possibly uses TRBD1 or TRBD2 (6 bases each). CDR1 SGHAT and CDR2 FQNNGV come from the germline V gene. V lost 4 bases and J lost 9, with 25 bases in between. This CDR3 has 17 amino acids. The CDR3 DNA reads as TGTGCCAGCAGCTCACCGGGGGCGCCGGTGGTGGACAGTGAGCAGTTCTTC. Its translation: CASSSPGAPVVDSEQFF.

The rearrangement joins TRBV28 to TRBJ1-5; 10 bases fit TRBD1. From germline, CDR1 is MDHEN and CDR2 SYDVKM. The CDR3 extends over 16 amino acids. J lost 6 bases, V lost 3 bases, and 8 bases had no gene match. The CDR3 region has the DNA TGTGCCAGCAGTTTGGACAGGGGGAGTGTTAGTCAGCCCCAGCATTTT. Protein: CASSLDRGSVSQPQHF.

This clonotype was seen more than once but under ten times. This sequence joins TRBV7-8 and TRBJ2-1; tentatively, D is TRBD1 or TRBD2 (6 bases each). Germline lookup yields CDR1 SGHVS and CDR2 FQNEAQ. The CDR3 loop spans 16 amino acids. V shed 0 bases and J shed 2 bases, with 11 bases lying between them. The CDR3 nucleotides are TGTGCCAGCAGCTTAGCGGTGGGGGGCGCCTACAATGAGCAGTTCTTC. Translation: CASSLAVGGAYNEQFF.

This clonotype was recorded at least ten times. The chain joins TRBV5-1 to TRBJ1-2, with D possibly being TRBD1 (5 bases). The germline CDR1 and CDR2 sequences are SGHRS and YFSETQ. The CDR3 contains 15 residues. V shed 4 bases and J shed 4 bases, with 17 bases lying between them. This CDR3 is CASSPGTLRSYGYTF. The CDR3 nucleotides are TGCGCCAGCAGCCCTGGGACCCTAAGGAGCTATGGCTACACCTTC.

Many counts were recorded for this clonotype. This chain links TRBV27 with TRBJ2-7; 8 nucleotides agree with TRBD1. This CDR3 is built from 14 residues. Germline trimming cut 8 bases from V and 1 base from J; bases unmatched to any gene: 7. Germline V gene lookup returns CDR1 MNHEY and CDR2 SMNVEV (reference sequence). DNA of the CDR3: TGTGCCAGCCGTACCGGGACAGGTTCCTACGAGCAGTACTTC. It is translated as CASRTGTGSYEQYF.